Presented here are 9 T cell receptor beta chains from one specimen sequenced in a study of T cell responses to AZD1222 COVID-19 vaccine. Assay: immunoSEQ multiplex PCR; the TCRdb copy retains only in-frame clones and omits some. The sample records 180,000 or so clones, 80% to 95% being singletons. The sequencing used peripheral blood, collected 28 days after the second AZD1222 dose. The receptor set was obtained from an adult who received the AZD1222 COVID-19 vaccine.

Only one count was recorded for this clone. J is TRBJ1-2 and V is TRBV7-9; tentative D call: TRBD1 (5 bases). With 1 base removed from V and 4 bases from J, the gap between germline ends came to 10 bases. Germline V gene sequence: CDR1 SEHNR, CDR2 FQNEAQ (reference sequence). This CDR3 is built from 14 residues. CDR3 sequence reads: CASSLVGRSYGYTF. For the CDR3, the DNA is TGTGCCAGCAGCTTAGTGGGGCGGAGCTATGGCTACACCTTC.

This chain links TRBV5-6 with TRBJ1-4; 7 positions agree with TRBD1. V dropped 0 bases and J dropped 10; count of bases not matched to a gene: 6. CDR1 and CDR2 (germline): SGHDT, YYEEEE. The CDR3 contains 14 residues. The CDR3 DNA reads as TGTGCCAGCAGCTTGGCAGGGGGTGAGGTAAAACTGTTTTTT. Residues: CASSLAGGEVKLFF.

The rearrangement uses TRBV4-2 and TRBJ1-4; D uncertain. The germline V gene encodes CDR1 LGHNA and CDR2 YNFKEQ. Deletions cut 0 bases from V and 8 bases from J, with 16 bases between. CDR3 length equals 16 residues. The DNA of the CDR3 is TGTGCCAGCAGCCAAGAAAGCTACCCAAGGCAGGAAAAACTGTTTTTT. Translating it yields CASSQESYPRQEKLFF.

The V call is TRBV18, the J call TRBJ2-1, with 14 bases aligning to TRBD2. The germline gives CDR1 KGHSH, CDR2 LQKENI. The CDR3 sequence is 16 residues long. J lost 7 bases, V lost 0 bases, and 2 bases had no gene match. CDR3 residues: CASSPPGLAGVNEQFF. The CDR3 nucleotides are TGTGCCAGCTCACCACCGGGACTAGCGGGAGTTAATGAGCAGTTCTTC. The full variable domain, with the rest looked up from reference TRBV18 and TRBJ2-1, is NAGVMQNPRHLVRRRGQEARLRCSPMKGHSHVYWYRQLPEEGLKFMVYLQKENIIDESGMPKERFSAEFPKEGPSILRIQQVVRGDSAAYFCASSPPGLAGVNEQFFGPGTRLTVL.

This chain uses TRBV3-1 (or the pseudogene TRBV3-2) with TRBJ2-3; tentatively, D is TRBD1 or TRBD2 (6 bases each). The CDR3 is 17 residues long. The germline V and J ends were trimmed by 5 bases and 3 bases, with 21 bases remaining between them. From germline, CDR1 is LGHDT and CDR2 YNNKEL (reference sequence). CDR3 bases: TGTGCCAGCAGCAACGGGGGCAGGGGCTCAGGTACAGATACGCAGTATTTT. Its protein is CASSNGGRGSGTDTQYF.

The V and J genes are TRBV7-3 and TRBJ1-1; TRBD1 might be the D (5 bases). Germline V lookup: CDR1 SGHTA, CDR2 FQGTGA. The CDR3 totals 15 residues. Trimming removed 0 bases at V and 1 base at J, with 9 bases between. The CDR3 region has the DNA TGTGCCAGCAGCTTAACAGCGACAGCGAACACTGAAGCTTTCTTT. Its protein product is CASSLTATANTEAFF.

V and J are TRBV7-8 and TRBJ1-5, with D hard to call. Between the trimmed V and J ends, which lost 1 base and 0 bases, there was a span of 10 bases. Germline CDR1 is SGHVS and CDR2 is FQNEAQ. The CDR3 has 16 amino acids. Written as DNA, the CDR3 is TGTGCCAGCAGCTTAGTCGGCAGCCGTAGCAATCAGCCCCAGCATTTT. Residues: CASSLVGSRSNQPQHF.

CDR3 DNA: TGTGCCAGCAGCCGACCAGGGACAGGGGGCAATGAGCAGTTCTTC. It translates to CASSRPGTGGNEQFF. J is TRBJ2-1 and V is TRBV11-2; 11 bases line up with TRBD1. V gave up 5 bases and J gave up 6 bases; unmatched junction bases: 6. The CDR3 has 15 amino acids. Germline CDR1 SGHAT, CDR2 FQNNGV. The complete variable domain, with remaining parts taken from reference TRBV11-2 and TRBJ2-1, reads EAGVAQSPRYKIIEKRQSVAFWCNPISGHATLYWYQQILGQGPKLLIQFQNNGVVDDSQLPKDRFSAERLKGVDSTLKIQPAKLEDSAVYLCASSRPGTGGNEQFFGPGTRLTVL.

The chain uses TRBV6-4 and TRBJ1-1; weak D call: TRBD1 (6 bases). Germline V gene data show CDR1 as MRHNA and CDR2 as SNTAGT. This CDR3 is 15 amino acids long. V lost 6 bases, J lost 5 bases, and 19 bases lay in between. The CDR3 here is CASSPQGIGITEAFF. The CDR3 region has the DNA TGTGCCAGCAGCCCACAGGGAATTGGGATAACTGAAGCTTTCTTT.